The T cell receptor beta chain described here comes from a study of cytomegalovirus exposure and HLA in healthy donors. Sequencing used immunoSEQ multiplex PCR; TCRdb keeps in-frame clones, though not all of them. The sample yields tens of thousands of clones, approximately 89% seen once. CDR1 is SGHTA and CDR2 is FQGNSA in the germline V gene. Trimming cost V 5 bases and J 6 bases; bases outside gene matches: 8. The CDR3 sequence is 14 residues long. The sequence came from a woman between 18 and 29 years old in good health and CMV-seropositive. The chain couples TRBV7-2 to TRBJ1-2; 8 nucleotides align to TRBD1. Sequencing input: PBMCs. CDR3 loop: CASSPLQGGNGYTF. The CDR3 coding sequence is TGTGCCAGCAGCCCCCTACAGGGGGGAAATGGCTACACCTTC. Drawing the rest from reference TRBV7-2 and TRBJ1-2, the complete variable domain is GAGVSQSPSNKVTEKGKDVELRCDPISGHTALYWYRQSLGQGLEFLIYFQGNSAPDKSGLPSDRFSAERTGGSVSTLTIQRTQQEDSAVYLCASSPLQGGNGYTFGSGTRLTVV.